The 21 T cell receptor beta chains presented below share a single source sample, sequenced in a study of blood T cell repertoires in COVID-19. Assay: immunoSEQ multiplex PCR; the TCRdb copy retains only in-frame clones and omits some. This table has 200,000 to 300,000 clones, 70% to 90% appearing once. The sequenced material came from peripheral blood. These receptor sequences come from a woman aged 45 to 65 with acute or convalescent COVID-19.

The chain recombines TRBV5-1 with TRBJ2-1; D call uncertain. CDR1 and CDR2 from the germline V gene are SGHRS and YFSETQ. The CDR3 has 14 residues. The V end was cut by 4 bases, the J end by 4 bases, with 12 bases between. This CDR3 reads CASSPLDSYNEQFF. CDR3 DNA: TGCGCCAGCAGCCCCCTAGACTCGTACAATGAGCAGTTCTTC.

This chain connects TRBV9 to TRBJ2-7, with D possibly TRBD1 on 5 matching bases. V shed 0 bases and J shed 0 bases, with 13 bases lying between them. This CDR3 region has 16 residues. Germline CDR1 SGDLS, CDR2 YYNGEE. CDR3 nucleotides: TGTGCCAGCAGCGTAGCCCCGGGCGACAGCTCCTACGAGCAGTACTTC. The encoded protein is CASSVAPGDSSYEQYF.

The gene calls are TRBV27 and TRBJ2-3; possibly TRBD2 for D (5 bases). With 2 bases removed from V and 6 bases from J, the gap between germline ends came to 24 bases. This CDR3 is built from 18 residues. Germline CDR1 is MNHEY and CDR2 is SMNVEV (reference sequence). CDR3 in amino acids: CASSLGSGWYGNTDTQYF. The CDR3 coding sequence is TGTGCCAGCAGTTTAGGGAGCGGATGGTACGGGAACACGGATACGCAGTATTTT.

This clone was detected only once. The J gene is TRBJ1-5, the V gene TRBV15; no clear D gene. The CDR3 loop spans 15 amino acids. CDR1 is LNHNV, CDR2 YYDKDF, per germline (reference sequence). V was shortened by 0 bases and J by 6 bases, with 12 bases between the two germline ends. The CDR3 DNA reads TGTGCCACCAGCAGAGATTTCGGGGAGAGTCAGCCCCAGCATTTT. This codes for CATSRDFGESQPQHF.

The rearrangement joins TRBV27 to TRBJ1-6; D perhaps matches TRBD1 (5 bases). V was trimmed by 6 bases and J by 7 bases, leaving 13 bases between them. Germline V CDR1 and CDR2: MNHEY, SMNVEV (reference sequence). This CDR3 is 14 amino acids long. The CDR3 bases are TGTGCCAGCAGCCTAGGCAGGGTAAATTCACCCCTCCACTTT. Amino acids: CASSLGRVNSPLHF.

V is TRBV7-3 and J is TRBJ2-3; tentatively, D is TRBD2 (6 bases). Germline V gene lookup returns CDR1 SGHTA and CDR2 FQGTGA. The CDR3 extends over 13 amino acids. The ends were cut back, 2 bases at V and 5 bases at J, with 8 bases in the middle. DNA for the CDR3: TGTGCCAGCAGCTTACTGGGGGGAGATACGCAGTATTTT. Residues: CASSLLGGDTQYF.

J is TRBJ2-3 and V is TRBV4-1, with TRBD1 matching over 9 bases. The junction had 4 bases not matched to a gene; V was cut back by 0 bases and J by 12 bases. The CDR3 is made up of 13 amino acids. The germline V gene has CDR1 MGHRA and CDR2 YSYEKL. CDR3 amino acids: CASSQDQGQGQYF. CDR3 coding DNA: TGCGCCAGCAGCCAAGATCAGGGACAGGGTCAGTATTTT.

In its sample, this clone was seen a few times. V is TRBV2 and J is TRBJ2-2; D unclear. CDR3 length: 14 residues. Trimming stripped 2 bases from V and 1 base from J, with 5 bases between. CDR1 and CDR2 (germline): SNHLY, FYNNEI. CDR3 residues: CASSERENTGELFF. DNA of the CDR3: TGTGCCAGCAGTGAACGCGAGAACACCGGGGAGCTGTTTTTT. Drawing the rest from reference TRBV2 and TRBJ2-2, the complete variable domain is EPEVTQTPSHQVTQMGQEVILRCVPISNHLYFYWYRQILGQKVEFLVSFYNNEISEKSEIFDDQFSVERPDGSNFTLKIRSTKLEDSAMYFCASSERENTGELFFGEGSRLTVL.

The chain employs TRBV6-6 and TRBJ1-2; D not certain. Trimming shortened V by 6 bases and J by 3 bases, and 14 bases separated the two germline ends. Germline values: CDR1 MNHNY, CDR2 SVGAGI (reference sequence). The CDR3 spans 14 residues. The CDR3 DNA sequence: TGTGCCAGCAGAAAAGCCGTCCTAGACTATGGCTACACCTTC. Translation gives CASRKAVLDYGYTF.

The chain recombines TRBV5-1 with TRBJ2-2; D gene unclear. V lost 2 bases, J lost 4 bases, and 9 bases lay in between. Germline V gives CDR1 SGHRS, CDR2 YFSETQ. The CDR3 covers 14 residues. CDR3 DNA sequence: TGCGCCAGCAGCTTCGACCGAGGCACCGGGGAGCTGTTTTTT. This gives the protein CASSFDRGTGELFF. The variable domain in full, with the rest retrieved from reference TRBV5-1 and TRBJ2-2, is KAGVTQTPRYLIKTRGQQVTLSCSPISGHRSVSWYQQTPGQGLQFLFEYFSETQRNKGNFPGRFSGRQFSNSRSEMNVSTLELGDSALYLCASSFDRGTGELFFGEGSRLTVL.

The rearrangement links TRBV28 to TRBJ1-2; TRBD1 might be the D (6 bases). The germline gives CDR1 MDHEN, CDR2 SYDVKM. V was shortened by 5 bases and J by 4 bases, with 14 bases between the two germline ends. This CDR3 is built from 14 residues. The chain's CDR3 is CASSGDIFLYGYTF. CDR3 nucleotide sequence: TGTGCCAGCAGTGGGGACATTTTTCTCTATGGCTACACCTTC.

The V gene is TRBV5-1, the J gene TRBJ2-2, with 11 bases identical to TRBD2. CDR3 length equals 14 residues. The V gene's germline CDR1 is SGHRS and CDR2 YFSETQ. The trim removed 7 bases at V and 1 base at J, leaving 0 bases unmatched. The CDR3 loop is CASGTSGNTGELFF. In DNA form, the CDR3 reads TGCGCCAGCGGGACTAGCGGGAACACCGGGGAGCTGTTTTTT.

The rearrangement uses TRBV4-2 and TRBJ1-2; TRBD1 might be the D (5 bases). CDR3 length equals 13 residues. Looked up from germline, CDR1 is LGHNA and CDR2 is YNFKEQ. Trimming removed 1 base at V and 4 bases at J, with 7 bases between. The chain's CDR3 is CASSQGGGYGYTF. As DNA, the CDR3 is TGTGCCAGCAGCCAAGGGGGGGGCTATGGCTACACCTTC.

The chain is built from TRBV5-6 and TRBJ1-5; TRBD1 is a possible D gene (5 bases). The CDR3 is 14 amino acids. Trimming took 3 bases from V and 2 from J, leaving 9 bases between them. From germline, CDR1 is SGHDT and CDR2 YYEEEE. The CDR3 here is CASSSTGGNQPQHF. The CDR3, as DNA: TGTGCCAGCAGCTCAACAGGCGGCAATCAGCCCCAGCATTTT.

Only one count was recorded for this clone. V and J are TRBV18 and TRBJ1-1; possible D gene TRBD1, 5 bases. Germline CDR1 and CDR2: KGHSH and LQKENI. The CDR3 sequence is 14 residues long. Trimming cost V 0 bases and J 4 bases, with 9 bases left between them. The CDR3 nucleotides are TGTGCCAGCTCACCACCGGCAGGGTTCACTGAAGCTTTCTTT. It encodes CASSPPAGFTEAFF.

This CDR3 is CASSYLTTGTGTTDTQYF. The CDR3 DNA reads TGTGCCAGCAGTTACCTGACCACCGGGACAGGCACCACAGATACGCAGTATTTT. This chain links TRBV6-2 or TRBV6-3 with TRBJ2-3, with TRBD1 matching over 8 bases. Unmatched junction bases numbered 12, after V lost 2 bases and J lost 2 bases. Germline V gene lookup returns CDR1 MNHEY and CDR2 SVGEGT. CDR3 length: 18 amino acids.

The J gene is TRBJ1-5, the V gene TRBV5-5, with D perhaps TRBD1 (6 bases). Per germline, CDR1 SGHKS and CDR2 YYEKEE (reference sequence). Trimming removed 1 base at V and 5 bases at J, with 19 bases between. The CDR3 is 17 residues long. The CDR3 DNA reads as TGTGCCAGCAGCTTGTGGGTGGTCAGGGGATATGATCAGCCCCAGCATTTT. Translation gives CASSLWVVRGYDQPQHF.

This chain joins TRBV4-3 and TRBJ2-7; 7 nucleotides match TRBD2. The CDR3 runs to 17 residues. Germline trimming cut 3 bases from V and 1 base from J; bases unmatched to any gene: 12. Germline V CDR1 and CDR2: LGHNA, YSLEER. Here the CDR3 DNA reads TGCGCCAGCAGCCAGGTAACCGGGACCGGGAGGTCCTACGAGCAGTACTTC. It specifies CASSQVTGTGRSYEQYF.

The genes are TRBV25-1 and TRBJ2-5, with 8 bases aligning to TRBD1. Per the germline V gene, CDR1 is MGHDK and CDR2 is SYGVNS. CDR3 size: 15 residues. Trimming took 4 bases from V and 5 from J; bases not matched to a gene: 9. This chain's CDR3 is CASSATQGARETQYF. CDR3 in DNA: TGTGCCAGCAGTGCCACTCAGGGGGCTCGGGAGACCCAGTACTTC.

The V call is TRBV6-5, the J call TRBJ1-2; D is unresolved. V lost 3 bases, J lost 3 bases, and 11 bases lay in between. Looked up from germline, CDR1 is MNHEY and CDR2 is SVGAGI. CDR3 size: 14 residues. The CDR3 here is CASSYIGEDYGYTF. In DNA, the CDR3 is TGTGCCAGCAGTTATATCGGGGAAGACTATGGCTACACCTTC.

The gene calls are TRBV24-1 and TRBJ2-7; 10 bases align to TRBD1. This CDR3 comprises 15 residues. With 5 bases clipped from V and 5 bases from J, the junction kept 8 bases outside the gene matches. Germline CDR1 and CDR2: KGHDR and SFDVKD. For the CDR3, the DNA is TGTGCCACCAGTGCCGTTTGGGACAGGGGAAACGAGCAGTACTTC. It is translated as CATSAVWDRGNEQYF.